The sequence of this T cell receptor beta chain was determined in a study of CD8 T cells in Susac syndrome. Overall study findings and caveats: The authors acknowledged that the study's TCR sequencing and HLA analysis involved relatively few individuals.

When the RNA was reverse transcribed, random hexamers were used with an input of roughly 0.45 to 1 ug. The TCR beta CDR3 was amplified by immunoSEQ multiplex PCR across 54 Vbeta, 13 Jbeta. MiXCR, applied by TCRdb to the immunoSEQ multiplex PCR reads, yields one record per CDR3 protein. This table holds fewer than 250,000 distinct CDR3 sequences, approximately 94% found once. As regards this clonotype: Its antigen is not identified.

CDR1 is SGHRS, CDR2 YFSETQ, per germline. Trimming left V 3 bases short and J 5 bases short, with 8 bases between. The CDR3 runs to 12 residues. Sequencing was carried out using CD4+ T cells from PBMCs. The sequence derives from a human donor in good health. The chain has TRBV5-1 and TRBJ2-5; no clear D gene. The CDR3 spells CASSSARETQYF. CDR3 bases: TGCGCCAGCAGCTCCGCCAGGGAGACCCAGTACTTC.